This T cell receptor beta chain was sequenced during a study of CD8+ T cells in alopecia areata. Treatment described: oral pan-JAK inhibitor, 5-10 mg twice daily. CD4+ and CD8+ T cells were sorted from PBMCs. Worth noting for this clone: Its matching antigen is unknown.

RNA was isolated and reverse transcribed to cDNA, the sequencing template. TCRdb keeps only in-frame clones here, not all; method: immunoSEQ multiplex PCR. The sample comprises approximately 170,000 clones, 55% to 70% of which are singletons, and around 0.7% rests with the top ten. Findings and limits, study-wide: Lesional scalp exceeded normal scalp in clonality, especially in alopecia totalis/universalis.

V lost 6 bases to trimming and J lost 5 bases; unmatched junction nucleotides: 9. The CDR3 is 15 amino acids. Germline V CDR1 and CDR2: SGHDT, YYEEEE. This chain uses TRBV5-6 with TRBJ2-5; TRBD2 agrees at 11 bases. Sequenced here: CD4+ T cells sorted from blood, sampled at week 4, from a patient treated with tofacitinib. The receptor was isolated from a human donor with alopecia areata. The CDR3 DNA is TGTGCCAGCATTACTTTAGCGGGAGGGCCGGAGACCCAGTACTTC. The encoded protein is CASITLAGGPETQYF.